A selection of T cell receptor beta chains follows, all from one sample in a study of cytomegalovirus exposure and HLA in healthy donors. The assay was immunoSEQ multiplex PCR, and TCRdb's table has in-frame clones only and misses some. The sample consists of more than 80,000 clones, about four fifths of them appearing once. The sequenced sample was PBMCs. The source of these receptors is a female donor in good health and CMV-seropositive. CDR3s include the opening cysteine and the closing phenylalanine or tryptophan. The order of the fields is J gene, V gene, D gene, clone size, CDR3 protein, CDR3 DNA. The D gene is left open where the match is weak. A row's size may be missing; if present it is once, few, many or a size class.

j_call: TRBJ1-2; v_call: TRBV5-7; d_call: .; clone_size: .; cdr3_aa: CASSLVGAAYGYTF; cdr3_nt: TGTGCCAGCAGCTTGGTAGGGGCAGCCTATGGCTACACCTTC
j_call: TRBJ2-7; v_call: TRBV2; d_call: .; clone_size: .; cdr3_aa: CASKEASSYEQYF; cdr3_nt: TGTGCCAGCAAGGAGGCGAGCTCCTACGAGCAGTACTTC
j_call: TRBJ2-7; v_call: TRBV4-1; d_call: .; clone_size: .; cdr3_aa: CASSQDQAGGSYEQYF; cdr3_nt: TGCGCCAGCAGCCAAGATCAGGCAGGAGGGTCCTACGAGCAGTACTTC
j_call: TRBJ1-2; v_call: TRBV19; d_call: .; clone_size: .; cdr3_aa: CASSIMGGNNGYTF; cdr3_nt: TGTGCCAGTAGTATAATGGGGGGGAATAATGGCTACACCTTC
j_call: TRBJ1-2; v_call: TRBV25-1; d_call: TRBD1; clone_size: .; cdr3_aa: CASAAGGHGYTF; cdr3_nt: TGTGCCAGCGCCGCAGGGGGCCATGGCTACACCTTC
j_call: TRBJ1-1; v_call: TRBV7-9; d_call: TRBD1; clone_size: .; cdr3_aa: CASSRRTGNTEAFF; cdr3_nt: TGTGCCAGCAGCCGCCGGACAGGGAACACTGAAGCTTTCTTT
j_call: TRBJ1-5; v_call: TRBV6-1; d_call: .; clone_size: .; cdr3_aa: CASIQGAYSNQPQHF; cdr3_nt: TGTGCCAGCATACAGGGCGCATATAGCAATCAGCCCCAGCATTTT
j_call: TRBJ2-1; v_call: TRBV11-2; d_call: TRBD2; clone_size: once; cdr3_aa: CASRKAGGALDNEQFF; cdr3_nt: TGTGCCAGCAGGAAAGCGGGGGGGGCTCTAGACAATGAGCAGTTCTTC
j_call: TRBJ2-7; v_call: TRBV6-5; d_call: .; clone_size: .; cdr3_aa: CASSSFGRAYEQYF; cdr3_nt: TGTGCCAGCAGCTCCTTTGGGCGGGCCTACGAGCAGTACTTC
j_call: TRBJ2-7; v_call: TRBV2; d_call: TRBD1; clone_size: .; cdr3_aa: CASSADRGGTYEQYF; cdr3_nt: TGTGCCAGCAGTGCCGACAGGGGTGGGACCTACGAGCAGTACTTC
j_call: TRBJ2-2; v_call: TRBV5-6; d_call: .; clone_size: .; cdr3_aa: CASSPTSPYLRGGELFF; cdr3_nt: TGTGCCAGCAGCCCCACTAGCCCCTACCTTCGGGGCGGGGAGCTGTTTTTT
j_call: TRBJ1-1; v_call: TRBV4-1; d_call: .; clone_size: .; cdr3_aa: CASSYSPRVSTEAFF; cdr3_nt: TGCGCCAGCAGCTACAGCCCGAGGGTGAGCACTGAAGCTTTCTTT
j_call: TRBJ2-3; v_call: TRBV10-3; d_call: TRBD1; clone_size: .; cdr3_aa: CAISEGGQGNADTQYF; cdr3_nt: TGTGCCATCAGTGAGGGGGGACAGGGTAACGCAGATACGCAGTATTTT
j_call: TRBJ2-1; v_call: TRBV30; d_call: TRBD2; clone_size: .; cdr3_aa: CAWLAGGSNEQFF; cdr3_nt: TGTGCCTGGCTAGCGGGAGGGTCCAATGAGCAGTTCTTC
j_call: TRBJ1-1; v_call: TRBV15; d_call: .; clone_size: .; cdr3_aa: CATAVRRGTEAFF; cdr3_nt: TGTGCCACCGCGGTCCGACGAGGGACTGAAGCTTTCTTT
j_call: TRBJ2-1; v_call: TRBV5-1; d_call: .; clone_size: .; cdr3_aa: CASSLEDYLPYNEQFF; cdr3_nt: TGCGCCAGCAGCTTGGAGGACTACCTCCCCTACAATGAGCAGTTCTTC
j_call: TRBJ2-1; v_call: TRBV6-5; d_call: TRBD2; clone_size: .; cdr3_aa: CASSLAGGVNEQFF; cdr3_nt: TGTGCCAGCAGTTTGGCGGGGGGGGTCAATGAGCAGTTCTTC
j_call: TRBJ2-4; v_call: TRBV28; d_call: TRBD1; clone_size: .; cdr3_aa: CASSQGADNIQYF; cdr3_nt: TGTGCCAGCAGTCAGGGGGCGGATAACATTCAGTACTTC
j_call: TRBJ1-2; v_call: TRBV6-5; d_call: .; clone_size: .; cdr3_aa: CASSRGQQANYGYTF; cdr3_nt: TGTGCCAGCAGTAGAGGACAGCAAGCTAACTATGGCTACACCTTC
j_call: TRBJ2-7; v_call: TRBV19; d_call: TRBD2; clone_size: .; cdr3_aa: CASSTTSGFPYEQYF; cdr3_nt: TGTGCCAGTTCCACGACTAGCGGGTTCCCCTACGAGCAGTACTTC
j_call: TRBJ2-1; v_call: TRBV7-9; d_call: TRBD2; clone_size: .; cdr3_aa: CASSLAGTSGRNNEQFF; cdr3_nt: TGTGCCAGCAGCTTAGCGGGGACTAGCGGGAGGAACAATGAGCAGTTCTTC
j_call: TRBJ1-3; v_call: TRBV11-2; d_call: .; clone_size: .; cdr3_aa: CASSLFPGWSGNTIYF; cdr3_nt: TGTGCCAGCAGCTTATTCCCAGGGTGGTCTGGAAACACCATATATTTT
j_call: TRBJ1-4; v_call: TRBV6-5; d_call: .; clone_size: .; cdr3_aa: CASSYEFGQSEKLFF; cdr3_nt: TGTGCCAGCAGTTACGAATTTGGACAGAGTGAAAAACTGTTTTTT
j_call: TRBJ2-5; v_call: TRBV27; d_call: TRBD2; clone_size: .; cdr3_aa: CASSLTSGMEETQYF; cdr3_nt: TGTGCCAGCAGTTTAACTAGCGGGATGGAAGAGACCCAGTACTTC
j_call: TRBJ1-2; v_call: TRBV19; d_call: .; clone_size: .; cdr3_aa: CASTQGVGFYGYTF; cdr3_nt: TGTGCCAGTACCCAAGGGGTAGGATTCTATGGCTACACCTTC
j_call: TRBJ1-2; v_call: TRBV30; d_call: .; clone_size: .; cdr3_aa: CAWSIGGEYTF; cdr3_nt: TGTGCCTGGAGTATAGGTGGGGAGTACACCTTC
j_call: TRBJ2-5; v_call: TRBV29-1; d_call: TRBD2; clone_size: .; cdr3_aa: CSVDAGRDVETQYF; cdr3_nt: TGCAGCGTTGATGCCGGGAGGGATGTAGAGACCCAGTACTTC
j_call: TRBJ2-1; v_call: TRBV10-1; d_call: .; clone_size: once; cdr3_aa: CASSHSYNEQFF; cdr3_nt: TGCGCCAGCAGTCACTCCTACAATGAGCAGTTCTTC
j_call: TRBJ2-3; v_call: TRBV7-6; d_call: .; clone_size: once; cdr3_aa: CASSLAAGANTDTQYF; cdr3_nt: TGTGCCAGCAGCTTAGCGGCGGGGGCAAACACAGATACGCAGTATTTT
j_call: TRBJ1-5; v_call: TRBV5-1; d_call: .; clone_size: .; cdr3_aa: CASSLEGNSNQPRHF; cdr3_nt: TGCGCCAGCAGCTTGGAGGGGAACAGCAATCAGCCCCGGCATTTT
j_call: TRBJ1-1; v_call: TRBV16; d_call: TRBD1; clone_size: .; cdr3_aa: CASSVIQGMNTEAFF; cdr3_nt: TGTGCCAGCAGCGTAATACAGGGGATGAACACTGAAGCTTTCTTT
j_call: TRBJ1-4; v_call: TRBV28; d_call: TRBD1; clone_size: .; cdr3_aa: CASSHGQEWNEKLFF; cdr3_nt: TGTGCCAGCAGTCACGGACAGGAATGGAATGAAAAACTGTTTTTT
j_call: TRBJ2-7; v_call: TRBV6-6; d_call: .; clone_size: .; cdr3_aa: CASSYGGAATYEQYF; cdr3_nt: TGTGCCAGCAGTTACGGAGGGGCAGCCACCTACGAGCAGTACTTC
j_call: TRBJ2-5; v_call: TRBV7-6; d_call: TRBD2; clone_size: .; cdr3_aa: CASSPGVSGGAGETQYF; cdr3_nt: TGTGCCAGCAGCCCAGGAGTTAGCGGGGGGGCTGGAGAGACCCAGTACTTC
j_call: TRBJ2-1; v_call: TRBV7-7; d_call: TRBD1; clone_size: .; cdr3_aa: CASSFGTGRADEQFF; cdr3_nt: TGTGCTAGCAGCTTCGGGACAGGCCGGGCCGATGAGCAGTTCTTC